This T cell receptor beta chain was captured by sequencing in a study of blood T cell repertoires in COVID-19. For the study at large: Donors in the United States, Italy and Spain gave samples during acute or convalescent COVID-19. The cDNA or gDNA used as material had been derived from T cells, B-cell-depleted T cells, or PBMCs.

The assay was immunoSEQ multiplex PCR, and TCRdb's table has in-frame clones only and misses some. The data contain 140,000 to 150,000 clones, about 90% of them singletons. Germline CDR1 reads MDHEN; CDR2 reads SYDVKM. The V and J ends lost 4 bases and 4 bases, in that order; junction bases with no gene match: 14. The CDR3 extends over 17 amino acids. The gene calls are TRBV28 and TRBJ2-7, with 9 nucleotides matching TRBD2. Sequenced input: PBMCs or T cells enriched from blood (not recorded which). This TCR came from a man between 60 and 75 years old who had recovered from COVID-19. The CDR3 sequence is CASSSTSGGFKLYEQYF. CDR3 DNA sequence: TGTGCCAGCAGTTCGACTAGCGGAGGGTTCAAACTTTACGAGCAGTACTTC.